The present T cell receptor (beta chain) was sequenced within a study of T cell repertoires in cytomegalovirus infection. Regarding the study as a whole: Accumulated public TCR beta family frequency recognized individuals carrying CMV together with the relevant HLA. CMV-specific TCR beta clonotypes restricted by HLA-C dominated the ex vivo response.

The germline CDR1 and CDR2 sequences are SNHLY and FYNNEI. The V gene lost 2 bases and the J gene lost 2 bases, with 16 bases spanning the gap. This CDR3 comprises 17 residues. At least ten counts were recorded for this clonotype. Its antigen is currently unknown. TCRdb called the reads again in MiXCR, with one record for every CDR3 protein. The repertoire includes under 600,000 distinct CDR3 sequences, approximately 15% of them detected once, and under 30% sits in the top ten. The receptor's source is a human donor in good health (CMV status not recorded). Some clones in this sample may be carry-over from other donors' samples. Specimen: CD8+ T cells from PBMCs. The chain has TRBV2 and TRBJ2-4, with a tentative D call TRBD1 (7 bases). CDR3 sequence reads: CASSETARDRPKNIQYF. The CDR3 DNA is TGTGCCAGCAGTGAAACCGCGCGGGACAGACCCAAAAACATTCAGTACTTC.